This T cell receptor (beta chain) was identified during a study of T cells in Graves' hyperthyroidism and ophthalmopathy. Study conclusions and caveats: Ophthalmopathy prediction by the model preceded onset by a median 6.5 months.

Unmatched junction bases numbered 8, after V lost 4 bases and J lost 2 bases. The CDR3 loop spans 17 amino acids. The germline V gene has CDR1 MDHEN and CDR2 SYDVKM. Newly diagnosed patients aged 18 to 65 had hyperthyroidism of under 2 months' duration. RNA transcripts gave rise to amplified TCR beta CDR3 regions. When the TCR CDR3 underwent first-round RT-PCR, the HTBI primer set was used. TCRdb analysed the multiplex PCR reads with MiXCR anew, one entry per CDR3 protein. Of about 350,000 distinct CDR3 sequences in the sample, approximately 15% were seen once. This clonotype was recorded a few times. No antigen is known for it.

This TCR derives from a woman under 40 with Graves' hyperthyroidism. The sequencing input was blood. This chain connects TRBV28 to TRBJ2-4, with 10 nucleotides matching TRBD1. The CDR3, as DNA: TGTGCCAGCAGTTCACCACCGGGACAGGGGTCCAAAAACATTCAGTACTTC. Amino acid sequence: CASSSPPGQGSKNIQYF. Combining the CDR3 with reference TRBV28 and TRBJ2-4 gives the whole variable domain DVKVTQSSRYLVKRTGEKVFLECVQDMDHENMFWYRQDPGLGLRLIYFSYDVKMKEKGDIPEGYSVSREKKERFSLILESASTNQTSMYLCASSSPPGQGSKNIQYFGAGTRLSVL.